The next 29 T cell receptor beta chains were all read from a single sample in a study of T cell repertoires in cytomegalovirus infection. TCRdb re-called the reads through MiXCR, storing one row per CDR3 protein. This sample has 150,000 to 200,000 distinct CDR3 sequences; about an eighth occur once, and the top ten carry more than 20%. The source material was PBMCs. The receptors here all came from a human donor in good health (CMV status not recorded). Some clones in this sample may be carry-over from other donors' samples.

A few counts support this clonotype. This rearrangement joins TRBV2 to TRBJ2-2; maybe TRBD2 (6 bases). Germline CDR1 reads SNHLY; CDR2 reads FYNNEI. V was shortened by 10 bases and J by 2 bases, with 20 bases between the two germline ends. The length of the CDR3 is 16 residues. The CDR3 region has the DNA TGTGCCACTCTAGGCCCCCCGGACTACAACACCGGGGAGCTGTTTTTT. Translation gives CATLGPPDYNTGELFF. The full variable domain, completed using reference TRBV2 and TRBJ2-2, is EPEVTQTPSHQVTQMGQEVILRCVPISNHLYFYWYRQILGQKVEFLVSFYNNEISEKSEIFDDQFSVERPDGSNFTLKIRSTKLEDSAMYFCATLGPPDYNTGELFFGEGSRLTVL.

The chain combines TRBV5-5 with TRBJ2-1; D is perhaps TRBD2 (6 bases). The CDR3 covers 16 residues. Per germline, CDR1 SGHKS and CDR2 YYEKEE (reference sequence). V lost 4 bases to trimming and J lost 5 bases, with 19 bases between them. The CDR3 coding sequence is TGTGCCAGCAGCCGCCAAGCGGGCGACGTGAACAATGAGCAGTTCTTC. This translates into CASSRQAGDVNNEQFF.

This clonotype was counted between two and nine times. The rearrangement joins TRBV29-1 to TRBJ2-7, with a possible D match to TRBD1 (5 bases). The V and J ends lost 3 bases and 0 bases respectively, with 9 bases between them. CDR1 SQVTM and CDR2 ANQGSEA come from the germline V gene. CDR3 length: 13 residues. Written as DNA, the CDR3 is TGCAGCGTTGAGGGTGACAGCTCCTACGAGCAGTACTTC. Amino acid sequence: CSVEGDSSYEQYF.

This clonotype appeared many times. V gene TRBV7-9 combines with J gene TRBJ2-2, with a possible D match to TRBD2 (5 bases). The CDR3 sequence is 14 residues long. Trimming cost V 0 bases and J 4 bases, with 6 bases left between them. The germline V gene has CDR1 SEHNR and CDR2 FQNEAQ (reference sequence). DNA for the CDR3: TGTGCCAGCAGCTTAGCGCGGGTCACCGGGGAGCTGTTTTTT. Protein: CASSLARVTGELFF.

This clonotype was seen ten or more times. The V call is TRBV5-1, the J call TRBJ2-5; TRBD2 aligns across 16 bases. The germline gives CDR1 SGHRS, CDR2 YFSETQ. The V and J ends lost 4 bases and 4 bases, in that order; junction bases with no gene match: 4. The CDR3 contains 16 residues. DNA for the CDR3: TGCGCCAGCAGCCGGGGACTAGCGGGAGGGGGAGAGACCCAGTACTTC. Protein product: CASSRGLAGGGETQYF.

This clonotype was detected many times. V and J are TRBV6-1 and TRBJ2-6; TRBD1 or TRBD2 may be the D gene (5 bases each). Trimming stripped 0 bases from V and 0 bases from J, with 9 bases between. Germline loops: CDR1 MNHNS, CDR2 SASEGT. The CDR3 totals 17 residues. CDR3 nucleotide sequence: TGTGCCAGCAGTGAAGCGTTTGGGACCTCTGGGGCCAACGTCCTGACTTTC. This codes for CASSEAFGTSGANVLTF.

In its sample, this clonotype was seen a few times. This chain connects TRBV12-3 or TRBV12-4 to TRBJ2-1; 8 bases are a match to TRBD2. V lost 6 bases to trimming and J lost 1 base; unmatched junction nucleotides: 8. This CDR3 is built from 16 residues. The CDR3 bases are TGTGCCAGCAGCCCGGGGGCGGGGGGTTCCTACAATGAGCAGTTCTTC. It encodes CASSPGAGGSYNEQFF.

This clonotype was seen only a few times. V and J are TRBV7-3 and TRBJ1-2; D is uncertain. Trimming pared 4 bases from V and 8 bases from J, leaving 14 bases between. Germline-derived CDR1 and CDR2 are SGHTA and FQGTGA. The CDR3 sequence is 13 residues long. CDR3 nucleotide sequence: TGTGCCAGCAGCTCCCGGACTGGAGGCGGCTACACCTTC. It specifies CASSSRTGGGYTF. The full variable domain, rest sourced from reference TRBV7-3 and TRBJ1-2, is GAGVSQTPSNKVTEKGKYVELRCDPISGHTALYWYRQSLGQGPEFLIYFQGTGAADDSGLPNDRFFAVRPEGSVSTLKIQRTERGDSAVYLCASSSRTGGGYTFGSGTRLTVV.

This clonotype was counted between two and nine times. V usage is TRBV6-2 or TRBV6-3 and J usage is TRBJ2-6; D is possibly TRBD2 (5 bases). The CDR3 is 15 residues long. V dropped 5 bases and J dropped 0 bases, with 8 bases sitting between them. Looked up from germline, CDR1 is MNHEY and CDR2 is SVGEGT. The chain's CDR3 is CASSRGVSGANVLTF. CDR3 nucleotide sequence: TGTGCCAGCAGTCGGGGAGTCTCTGGGGCCAACGTCCTGACTTTC.

CDR3 sequence (DNA): TGCAGTGCCCCCCTGGACAGAGTGGGCATTCAGTACTTC. Translated: CSAPLDRVGIQYF. V and J are TRBV20-1 and TRBJ2-4, with D possibly being TRBD1 (6 bases). V was shortened by 6 bases and J by 9 bases, with 18 bases between the two germline ends. CDR1 and CDR2 from the germline V gene are DFQATT and SNEGSKA (reference sequence). The CDR3 is 13 amino acids.

The chain combines TRBV6-2 or TRBV6-3 with TRBJ1-5; weak D call: TRBD1 (6 bases). Germline V gene lookup returns CDR1 MNHEY and CDR2 SVGEGT. V dropped 4 bases and J dropped 9 bases, with 22 bases sitting between them. This CDR3 has 16 amino acids. CDR3 amino acids: CASSSFLPQGSGPQHF. As DNA, the CDR3 is TGTGCCAGCAGTTCCTTCCTACCTCAGGGGTCAGGGCCCCAGCATTTT.

Ten or more counts support this clonotype. The CDR3 loop reads CASSLSAGPLTGELFF. CDR3 DNA sequence: TGTGCCAGCAGCTTAAGTGCTGGGCCACTCACCGGGGAGCTGTTTTTT. V usage is TRBV7-2 and J usage is TRBJ2-2, with D hard to call. The V gene's germline CDR1 is SGHTA and CDR2 FQGNSA. The CDR3 consists of 16 residues. Trimming cost V 2 bases and J 4 bases, with 14 bases left between them.

The V and J genes are TRBV15 and TRBJ2-2; tentatively, D is TRBD1 (5 bases). V lost 0 bases and J 3 bases, leaving 11 bases between the germline ends. CDR1 and CDR2 from the germline V gene are LNHNV and YYDKDF (reference sequence). CDR3 length equals 16 residues. The CDR3 nucleotides are TGTGCCACCAGCAGAGATTTCTCCAGGGACACCGGGGAGCTGTTTTTT. Amino acid sequence: CATSRDFSRDTGELFF.

This clonotype came up many times. The V call is TRBV7-9, the J call TRBJ2-5, with D perhaps matching TRBD1 or TRBD2 (5 bases each). Germline CDR1 SEHNR, CDR2 FQNEAQ (reference sequence). The CDR3 spans 13 residues. V was clipped by 1 base and J by 4 bases, with 7 bases between them. CDR3 protein: CASSLGGVETQYF. DNA for the CDR3: TGTGCCAGCAGCTTAGGAGGGGTAGAGACCCAGTACTTC. The full variable domain, in which reference TRBV7-9 and TRBJ2-5 provide the parts outside the CDR3, is DTGVSQNPRHKITKRGQNVTFRCDPISEHNRLYWYRQTLGQGPEFLTYFQNEAQLEKSRLLSDRFSAERPKGSFSTLEIQRTEQGDSAMYLCASSLGGVETQYFGPGTRLLVL.

In its sample, this clonotype is medium-sized. The chain has TRBV7-2 and TRBJ2-7; 9 nucleotides agree with TRBD1. The V segment lost 0 bases and the J segment 3 bases; nucleotides outside the gene matches: 3. Germline values: CDR1 SGHTA, CDR2 FQGNSA. The CDR3 is 15 residues long. The CDR3 DNA follows: TGTGCCAGCAGCTTAGCGCGGGGACAGGGCTACGAGCAGTACTTC. Encoded protein: CASSLARGQGYEQYF.

This clonotype was observed many times. The chain has TRBV20-1 and TRBJ2-1; 11 nucleotides match TRBD2. Losses at the gene ends were 7 bases for V and 6 bases for J; bases not matched to a gene: 5. The CDR3 is 13 amino acids. CDR1 is DFQATT and CDR2 is SNEGSKA in the germline V gene (reference sequence). CDR3 sequence: CSDNSGGGNEQFF. The CDR3 DNA sequence: TGCAGTGATAATAGCGGGGGGGGCAATGAGCAGTTCTTC.

The sample holds many counts of this clonotype. This sequence joins TRBV25-1 and TRBJ2-7; a weak D match, TRBD2 (6 bases). There are 14 residues in the CDR3. Germline CDR1 MGHDK, CDR2 SYGVNS. Trimming took 3 bases from V and 0 from J, leaving 9 bases between them. The CDR3 DNA is TGTGCCAGCAGTGAGCGGGGTTCCTCCTACGAGCAGTACTTC. Protein product: CASSERGSSYEQYF.

The rearrangement uses TRBV19 and TRBJ1-2, with 10 nucleotides matching TRBD1. This CDR3 comprises 16 residues. The junction had 7 bases not matched to a gene; V was cut back by 2 bases and J by 4 bases. Germline V CDR1 and CDR2: LNHDA, SQIVND (reference sequence). CDR3 in DNA: TGTGCCAGTAGTATAATACCGGGACAGGGGATCTATGGCTACACCTTC. Encoded protein: CASSIIPGQGIYGYTF.

The chain links TRBV20-1 to TRBJ2-2; D remains ambiguous. This CDR3 has 14 residues. Germline CDR1 and CDR2: DFQATT and SNEGSKA (reference sequence). V was shortened by 2 bases and J by 6 bases, with 13 bases between the two germline ends. The CDR3 DNA reads TGCAGTGCTAGAAGGTCCCGTGGTCCCGGGGAGCTGTTTTTT. The encoded protein is CSARRSRGPGELFF.

This clonotype showed up many times. V and J are TRBV6-1 and TRBJ2-2; 9 bases map to TRBD1. In germline, CDR1 is MNHNS, CDR2 SASEGT. This CDR3 comprises 16 residues. CDR3 protein: CAAKAVTGGLTGELFF. CDR3 in DNA: TGTGCTGCTAAGGCTGTCACAGGGGGCTTGACCGGGGAGCTGTTTTTT.

This clonotype occurred many times. V and J are TRBV6-5 and TRBJ2-1; TRBD1 agrees at 10 bases. V gave up 6 bases and J gave up 7 bases; unmatched junction bases: 3. The CDR3 totals 13 residues. Germline-derived CDR1 and CDR2 are MNHEY and SVGAGI. The CDR3 DNA follows: TGTGCCAGCAGGGACAGGGGGGAGAATGAGCAGTTCTTC. Translated, it gives CASRDRGENEQFF.

Many counts were recorded for this clonotype. The chain employs TRBV7-2 and TRBJ1-1; D is ambiguous. There are 12 residues in the CDR3. CDR1 is SGHTA and CDR2 is FQGNSA in the germline V gene. Trimming left V 5 bases short and J 4 bases short, with 8 bases between. The CDR3 DNA reads as TGTGCCAGCAGCCCGGGGAGCACTGAAGCTTTCTTT. It specifies CASSPGSTEAFF.

The chain has TRBV12-3 or TRBV12-4 and TRBJ2-5; 9 nucleotides agree with TRBD1. The CDR3 has 18 amino acids. Germline trimming cut 1 base from V and 4 bases from J; bases unmatched to any gene: 13. CDR3 bases: TGTGCCAGCAGTTTAGTAAAGAGGAACAGGGGGCCTGCAGAGACCCAGTACTTC. Translating it yields CASSLVKRNRGPAETQYF.

This clonotype was observed many times. The V call is TRBV7-6, the J call TRBJ1-3; 9 bases fit TRBD1. The CDR3 loop spans 17 amino acids. The trim removed 6 bases at V and 2 bases at J, leaving 11 bases unmatched. The germline V gene encodes CDR1 SGHVS and CDR2 FNYEAQ. CDR3 region: CASSLSGTGSAGNTIYF. DNA for the CDR3: TGTGCCAGCAGTTTATCCGGGACAGGGTCGGCTGGAAACACCATATATTTT.

This sequence joins TRBV6-1 and TRBJ2-7; D is unclear. This CDR3 region has 12 residues. CDR1 and CDR2 from the germline V gene are MNHNS and SASEGT. V dropped 0 bases and J dropped 3 bases, with 3 bases sitting between them. The CDR3 nucleotides are TGTGCCAGCAGTGAAGCTCACTACGAGCAGTACTTC. As protein: CASSEAHYEQYF.

This clonotype was recorded many times. The chain carries TRBV7-2 and TRBJ2-7; 8 positions match TRBD2. Looked up from germline, CDR1 is SGHTA and CDR2 is FQGNSA. Trimming at V came to 2 bases and at J to 7 bases, leaving 10 bases not matched to a gene. The CDR3 loop spans 15 amino acids. The CDR3 nucleotides read TGTGCCAGCAGCTTATTCCTTAGCGGGGTTCCGGAGCAGTACTTC. Amino acids: CASSLFLSGVPEQYF.

This clonotype has a handful of counts. Just one base apart from a much larger clone, this may be a read error. This chain links TRBV7-9 with TRBJ1-1, with D hard to call. This CDR3 spans 13 amino acids. The V and J ends lost 2 bases and 1 base respectively, with 5 bases between them. Germline V gives CDR1 SEHNR, CDR2 FQNEAQ (reference sequence). CDR3 nucleotide sequence: TGTGCCAGCAGCTTATCGGCGAACACTGAAGCTTTCTTT. Encoded protein: CASSLSANTEAFF.

The V call is TRBV12-5, the J call TRBJ1-3, with D perhaps TRBD1 (6 bases). The germline V and J ends were trimmed by 5 bases and 0 bases, with 17 bases remaining between them. The CDR3 loop spans 17 amino acids. Germline V lookup: CDR1 LGHNT, CDR2 FRNRAP. This CDR3 reads CASGRGGQLSSGNTIYF. Written as DNA, the CDR3 is TGTGCTAGTGGTCGTGGGGGGCAGCTGAGCTCTGGAAACACCATATATTTT.

This clonotype has a count of ten or more. Relative to the germline gene, one junction end is altered; a read error may explain this. The chain recombines TRBV6-2 or TRBV6-3 with TRBJ2-7; 7 bases are a match to TRBD1. CDR1 is MNHEY and CDR2 is SVGEGT in the germline V gene. The length of the CDR3 is 11 residues. The CDR3 region is CASSSRQGLAF. DNA of the CDR3: TGTGCCAGCAGTTCCCGACAGGGCCTAGCTTTC.